Given below is one T cell receptor beta chain in context. The germline gives CDR1 SGHNT, CDR2 YYREEE (reference sequence). The CDR3 contains 14 residues. V lost 0 bases to trimming and J lost 6 bases, with 9 bases between them. After autologous stem cell transplantation all patients relapsed, and prior brentuximab vedotin exposure differed between cohorts. This sample was taken from a study of PD-1 blockade in classical Hodgkin lymphoma. Here immunoSEQ multiplex PCR was the method, and the copy in TCRdb shows in-frame clones only, minus some. This sample has some 30,000 clones, with 70% found just once.

The TCR originated in a human donor with classical Hodgkin lymphoma. The material sequenced was peripheral blood mononuclear cells (PBMCs), taken before the second cycle of nivolumab. The chain recombines TRBV5-4 with TRBJ2-2, with a possible D match to TRBD2 (5 bases). CDR3 in amino acids: CASSLGTRAGELFF. The DNA of the CDR3 is TGTGCCAGCAGCTTGGGAACGAGGGCCGGGGAGCTGTTTTTT.